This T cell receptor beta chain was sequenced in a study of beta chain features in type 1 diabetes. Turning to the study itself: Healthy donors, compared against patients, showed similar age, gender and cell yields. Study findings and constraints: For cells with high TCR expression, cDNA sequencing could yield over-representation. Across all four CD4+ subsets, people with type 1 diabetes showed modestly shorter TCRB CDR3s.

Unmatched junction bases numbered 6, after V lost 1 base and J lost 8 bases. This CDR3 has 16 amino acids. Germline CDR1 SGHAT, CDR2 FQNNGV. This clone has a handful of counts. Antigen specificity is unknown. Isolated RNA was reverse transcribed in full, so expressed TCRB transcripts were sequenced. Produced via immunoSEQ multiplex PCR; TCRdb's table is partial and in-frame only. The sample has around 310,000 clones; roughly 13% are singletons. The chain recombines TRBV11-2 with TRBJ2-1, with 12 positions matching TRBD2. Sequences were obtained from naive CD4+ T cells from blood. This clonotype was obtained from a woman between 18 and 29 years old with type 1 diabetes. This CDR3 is CASSLALAGGQDEQFF. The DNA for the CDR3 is TGTGCCAGCAGCTTAGCCCTAGCGGGAGGGCAGGATGAGCAGTTCTTC.